This T cell receptor (beta chain) was observed in a study of blood T cell repertoires in COVID-19. Study-level information: Samples taken during acute and convalescent COVID-19 were collected in the United States, Italy and Spain. The cDNA or gDNA used as material had been derived from T cells, B-cell-depleted T cells, or PBMCs.

The length of the CDR3 is 13 residues. V dropped 4 bases and J dropped 0 bases, with 9 bases sitting between them. Per germline, CDR1 SQVTM and CDR2 ANQGSEA. Authors' processing steps: Scientists estimated how many nucleated cells there were by amplifying reference gene primers. TCRdb's copy holds only in-frame clones and misses some; the assay was immunoSEQ multiplex PCR. The V and J calls and clone size come from that table; D and trimming were worked out from the DNA. The sample consists of more than 200,000 clones, roughly four fifths of them appearing once. The chain links TRBV29-1 to TRBJ1-1; no reliable D call. This TCR derives from a man older than 75 with acute or convalescent COVID-19. Sequences were obtained from peripheral blood. CDR3 sequence reads: CSVVEVMNTEAFF. CDR3 bases: TGCAGCGTTGTTGAGGTTATGAACACTGAAGCTTTCTTT.